These 24 T cell receptor beta chains share one sample of origin, sequenced in a study of T cell repertoires in cytomegalovirus infection. Their antigens are not known. TCRdb passed the reads through MiXCR, listing each CDR3 protein once. Here the sample spans approximately 990,000 distinct CDR3 sequences, more than 25% being singletons. The sequences come from cultured CD8+ T cells from PBMCs, collected from culture after CMV antigen stimulation. The receptors were gathered from a human donor in good health (CMV status not recorded). Some clones in this sample may be carry-over from other donors' samples.

This clonotype was seen a few times. This sequence joins TRBV12-3 or TRBV12-4 and TRBJ1-1, with a possible D match to TRBD1 (6 bases). The CDR3 is 20 amino acids. Between the trimmed V and J ends, which lost 3 bases and 0 bases, there was a span of 26 bases. The CDR3 DNA reads TGTGCCAGCAGTTTCGTCAACAGGGACAACAACCCCCCTATGAACACTGAAGCTTTCTTT. Translated, it gives CASSFVNRDNNPPMNTEAFF.

J is TRBJ2-7 and V is TRBV13; 8 nucleotides align to TRBD1. The CDR3 runs 14 residues. The ends lost 5 bases at V and 4 bases at J; junction bases unmatched: 7. Germline V lookup: CDR1 PRHDT, CDR2 FYEKMQ (reference sequence). The CDR3 nucleotides read TGTGCCAGCAGCGGTGGACAGGGCCATTACGAGCAGTACTTC. Its translation: CASSGGQGHYEQYF.

In its sample, this clonotype was seen many times. This chain uses TRBV7-8 with TRBJ2-2; D not certain. V lost 0 bases, J lost 5 bases, and 4 bases lay in between. The CDR3 extends over 13 amino acids. Germline V gene sequence: CDR1 SGHVS, CDR2 FQNEAQ. The CDR3 sequence is CASSLAGTGELFF. CDR3 in DNA: TGTGCCAGCAGCTTAGCGGGGACCGGGGAGCTGTTTTTT.

This clonotype was found many times. V and J are TRBV7-6 and TRBJ1-6; 7 bases agree with TRBD1. Per the germline V gene, CDR1 is SGHVS and CDR2 is FNYEAQ. The V and J ends lost 5 bases and 11 bases, in that order; junction bases with no gene match: 12. CDR3 length: 15 residues. The CDR3 loop is CASSPVTGRYTPLHF. The DNA for the CDR3 is TGTGCCAGCAGCCCAGTGACAGGGCGTTATACACCCCTCCACTTT.

This clonotype showed up just once. CDR3 region: CASSFEGPNNEQFF. CDR3 DNA: TGTGCCAGCAGTTTTGAGGGACCCAACAATGAGCAGTTCTTC. This chain uses TRBV28 with TRBJ2-1; possibly TRBD1 or TRBD2 for D (5 bases each). Germline V gene sequence: CDR1 MDHEN, CDR2 SYDVKM. V was clipped by 3 bases and J by 5 bases, with 11 bases between them. This CDR3 region has 14 residues.

On this clonotype: An end of the junction differs from the germline gene, which may be a read error. In DNA, the CDR3 is TGTGCCAGCAGCCAGGGGCGGGGGGCAGTAAATGAGCAGTCCTTC. This gives the protein CASSQGRGAVNEQSF. The V gene is TRBV7-6, the J gene TRBJ2-1; TRBD2 agrees at 8 bases. There are 15 residues in the CDR3. Germline V gene sequence: CDR1 SGHVS, CDR2 FNYEAQ.

The count of this clonotype is one. The rearrangement links TRBV7-3 to TRBJ2-1; D is perhaps TRBD2 (6 bases). The ends were cut back, 5 bases at V and 2 bases at J, with 16 bases in the middle. The CDR3 has 16 amino acids. Germline V gives CDR1 SGHTA, CDR2 FQGTGA. CDR3 amino acids: CASSHGGDRPYNEQFF. CDR3 coding DNA: TGTGCCAGCAGCCACGGGGGTGACAGACCCTACAATGAGCAGTTCTTC.

V usage is TRBV5-5 and J usage is TRBJ1-5; TRBD1 might be the D (5 bases). The germline V gene encodes CDR1 SGHKS and CDR2 YYEKEE (reference sequence). The V end was cut by 5 bases, the J end by 4 bases, with 22 bases between. The CDR3 consists of 17 residues. For the CDR3, the DNA is TGTGCCAGCAGTTCGGGACGGGACGTAATGAAGAATCAGCCCCAGCATTTT. Protein sequence: CASSSGRDVMKNQPQHF.

The rearrangement uses TRBV7-8 and TRBJ1-5; D gene uncertain. Germline V gene lookup returns CDR1 SGHVS and CDR2 FQNEAQ. Trimming cost V 1 base and J 0 bases, with 16 bases left between them. The length of the CDR3 is 18 residues. The CDR3 DNA sequence: TGTGCCAGCAGCTTAGAGGCGGCGGCGGACTATAGCAATCAGCCCCAGCATTTT. Translated, it gives CASSLEAAADYSNQPQHF. Full variable domain (remainder filled in from reference TRBV7-8 and TRBJ1-5): GAGVSQSPRYKVAKRGQDVALRCDPISGHVSLFWYQQALGQGPEFLTYFQNEAQLDKSGLPSDRFFAERPEGSVSTLKIQRTQQEDSAVYLCASSLEAAADYSNQPQHFGDGTRLSIL.

The chain uses TRBV7-7 and TRBJ2-1; the match to TRBD1 covers 11 bases. The CDR3 loop spans 17 amino acids. The ends lost 7 bases at V and 9 bases at J; junction bases unmatched: 17. Germline loops: CDR1 SSHAT, CDR2 FNYEAQ (reference sequence). The CDR3 coding sequence is TGTGCCAGCACCCAACTTATCCCGGGACAGGGGGGGGCTGAGCAGTTCTTC. As protein: CASTQLIPGQGGAEQFF.

This clonotype showed up just once. The CDR3 loop reads CASSPVGVSYNEQFF. CDR3 coding DNA: TGTGCCAGCTCACCAGTGGGAGTCTCCTACAATGAGCAGTTCTTC. This sequence joins TRBV18 and TRBJ2-1; D is perhaps TRBD2 (5 bases). The V gene's germline CDR1 is KGHSH and CDR2 LQKENI. Trimming cost V 2 bases and J 0 bases, with 8 bases left between them. The CDR3 is made up of 15 amino acids.

A note on this clonotype: A much larger clonotype is one base distant, so this may be a read error. Written as DNA, the CDR3 is TGTGCCAGCAGCTTAGGGCACAGGGAAACCTCTGGGGCCAACGTCCAGACTTTC. It specifies CASSLGHRETSGANVQTF. This chain links TRBV7-6 with TRBJ2-6; possibly TRBD1 for D (6 bases). Germline V lookup: CDR1 SGHVS, CDR2 FNYEAQ. The CDR3 spans 18 residues. Full variable domain (rest looked up from reference TRBV7-6 and TRBJ2-6): GAGVSQSPRYKVTKRGQDVALRCDPISGHVSLYWYRQALGQGPEFLTYFNYEAQQDKSGLPNDRFSAERPEGSISTLTIQRTEQRDSAMYRCASSLGHRETSGANVQTFGAGSRLTVL.

The J gene is TRBJ1-2, the V gene TRBV9, with a possible D match to TRBD1 (5 bases). CDR3 length equals 10 residues. Trimming shortened V by 3 bases and J by 12 bases, and 9 bases separated the two germline ends. Germline CDR1 is SGDLS and CDR2 is YYNGEE. The CDR3 sequence is CASSGQGHTF. CDR3 nucleotide sequence: TGTGCCAGCAGCGGTCAGGGACACACCTTC.

This rearrangement joins TRBV20-1 to TRBJ1-4; 7 nucleotides align to TRBD1. Trimming cost V 6 bases and J 5 bases; bases outside gene matches: 6. The germline V gene encodes CDR1 DFQATT and CDR2 SNEGSKA (reference sequence). The CDR3 loop spans 13 amino acids. CDR3 in DNA: TGCAGTGCCGAGGACAGGCGGAATGAAAAACTGTTTTTT. It specifies CSAEDRRNEKLFF.

This clonotype was seen ten or more times. V is TRBV7-9 and J is TRBJ2-2; D unclear. CDR1 and CDR2 (germline): SEHNR, FQNEAQ (reference sequence). The CDR3 extends over 15 amino acids. Trimming pared 2 bases from V and 4 bases from J, leaving 11 bases between. The CDR3 spells CASSLRAPGTGELFF. The CDR3 DNA follows: TGTGCCAGCAGCTTACGGGCTCCGGGCACCGGGGAGCTGTTTTTT. Variable domain in full (rest from reference TRBV7-9 and TRBJ2-2): DTGVSQNPRHKITKRGQNVTFRCDPISEHNRLYWYRQTLGQGPEFLTYFQNEAQLEKSRLLSDRFSAERPKGSFSTLEIQRTEQGDSAMYLCASSLRAPGTGELFFGEGSRLTVL.

This clonotype has ten or more counts. The chain carries TRBV7-9 and TRBJ1-2, with D hard to call. Germline V CDR1 and CDR2: SEHNR, FQNEAQ (reference sequence). Trimming cost V 3 bases and J 3 bases, with 14 bases left between them. CDR3 length: 15 amino acids. DNA of the CDR3: TGTGCCAGCAGCTTCCCCCCGGGAAGGGACTATGGCTACACCTTC. It specifies CASSFPPGRDYGYTF.

This clonotype was seen many times. V gene TRBV12-3 or TRBV12-4 combines with J gene TRBJ1-1; possibly TRBD1 for D (6 bases). The CDR3 is 15 amino acids. The V end lost 5 bases, the J end lost 5 bases, and 18 bases lay between the germline ends. CDR3 sequence: CASSLLVLGGTEAFF. CDR3 sequence (DNA): TGTGCCAGCAGTCTCCTAGTATTAGGGGGAACTGAAGCTTTCTTT.

As for this clonotype: A much larger clonotype is one base distant, so this may be a read error. The chain joins TRBV12-3 or TRBV12-4 to TRBJ2-1, with TRBD2 as a possible D gene (5 bases). The CDR3 consists of 15 residues. The CDR3, as DNA: TGTGCCAGTAGCTTGGGTGCGGGTTCCTGCAATGAGCAGTTCTTC. This encodes CASSLGAGSCNEQFF.

This clonotype has more than one count but fewer than ten. The rearrangement links TRBV5-4 to TRBJ2-7, with D unresolved. The CDR3 consists of 15 residues. The V and J ends lost 1 base and 0 bases respectively, with 11 bases between them. Germline V lookup: CDR1 SGHNT, CDR2 YYREEE (reference sequence). CDR3 region: CASSLYQAGSYEQYF. DNA of the CDR3: TGTGCCAGCAGCTTGTATCAGGCAGGCTCCTACGAGCAGTACTTC.

This clonotype turned up a few times. The chain recombines TRBV12-3 or TRBV12-4 with TRBJ1-1; the D gene is possibly TRBD1 (6 bases). The CDR3 has 15 residues. Trimming removed 5 bases at V and 0 bases at J, with 13 bases between. The CDR3 DNA reads as TGTGCCAGCAGTGGAAGGGGGACGGTGAACACTGAAGCTTTCTTT. Translated: CASSGRGTVNTEAFF.

This clonotype has just one count. The conserved final phenylalanine or tryptophan is absent from the CDR3, which likely points to a read error. The J gene is TRBJ2-7, the V gene TRBV28; 11 bases agree with TRBD1. The CDR3 spans 15 residues. The V gene end was trimmed by 6 bases and the J gene end by 1 base; junction bases not matched to a gene: 5. Germline CDR1 is MDHEN and CDR2 is SYDVKM. The CDR3 here is CASSPGTGGSYEQYL. CDR3 DNA: TGTGCCAGCAGCCCCGGGACAGGGGGATCCTACGAGCAGTACTTA.

About this clonotype itself: A much bigger clone sits one base away, suggesting this may be a read error. The J gene is TRBJ2-1, the V gene TRBV7-9, with no clear D. Germline assignment: CDR1 SEHNR and CDR2 FQNEAQ (reference sequence). Trimming left V 5 bases short and J 4 bases short, with 18 bases between. The CDR3 contains 16 residues. CDR3 DNA: TGTGCCAGCAGCGTAGATCGAGGTAAACAATACAATGAGCAGTTCTTC. Translation: CASSVDRGKQYNEQFF.

The V and J genes are TRBV7-9 and TRBJ2-1; 7 bases are shared with TRBD1. The J segment lost 4 bases and the V segment lost 3 bases, leaving 6 bases of the junction unmatched. The CDR3 is 15 residues long. Per the germline V gene, CDR1 is SEHNR and CDR2 is FQNEAQ (reference sequence). CDR3 region: CASSLGDSKYNEQFF. CDR3 DNA: TGTGCCAGCAGCTTGGGGGACAGCAAATACAATGAGCAGTTCTTC.

This clonotype came up a few times. The CDR3 reads CASSYQKPNEQFF. The CDR3 DNA sequence: TGTGCCAGCAGCTACCAGAAGCCGAATGAGCAGTTCTTC. The chain employs TRBV6-1 and TRBJ2-1, with D unclear. The CDR3 has 13 amino acids. V lost 6 bases, J lost 7 bases, and 13 bases lay in between. Germline V gene data show CDR1 as MNHNS and CDR2 as SASEGT.